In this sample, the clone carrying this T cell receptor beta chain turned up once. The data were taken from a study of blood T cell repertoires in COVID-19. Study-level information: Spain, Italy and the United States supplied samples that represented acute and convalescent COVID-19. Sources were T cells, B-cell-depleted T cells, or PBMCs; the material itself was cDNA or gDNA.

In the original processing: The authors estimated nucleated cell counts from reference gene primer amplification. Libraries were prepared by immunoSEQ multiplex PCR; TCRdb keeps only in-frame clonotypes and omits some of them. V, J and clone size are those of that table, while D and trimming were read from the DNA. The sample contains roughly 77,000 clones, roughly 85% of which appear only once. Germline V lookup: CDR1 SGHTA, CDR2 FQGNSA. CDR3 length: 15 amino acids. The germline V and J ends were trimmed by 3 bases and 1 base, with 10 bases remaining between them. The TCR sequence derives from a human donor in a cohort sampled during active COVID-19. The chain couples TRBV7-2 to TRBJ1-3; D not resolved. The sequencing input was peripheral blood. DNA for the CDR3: TGTGCCAGCAGCTTCTACGGCGGATCTGGAAACACCATATATTTT. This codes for CASSFYGGSGNTIYF.